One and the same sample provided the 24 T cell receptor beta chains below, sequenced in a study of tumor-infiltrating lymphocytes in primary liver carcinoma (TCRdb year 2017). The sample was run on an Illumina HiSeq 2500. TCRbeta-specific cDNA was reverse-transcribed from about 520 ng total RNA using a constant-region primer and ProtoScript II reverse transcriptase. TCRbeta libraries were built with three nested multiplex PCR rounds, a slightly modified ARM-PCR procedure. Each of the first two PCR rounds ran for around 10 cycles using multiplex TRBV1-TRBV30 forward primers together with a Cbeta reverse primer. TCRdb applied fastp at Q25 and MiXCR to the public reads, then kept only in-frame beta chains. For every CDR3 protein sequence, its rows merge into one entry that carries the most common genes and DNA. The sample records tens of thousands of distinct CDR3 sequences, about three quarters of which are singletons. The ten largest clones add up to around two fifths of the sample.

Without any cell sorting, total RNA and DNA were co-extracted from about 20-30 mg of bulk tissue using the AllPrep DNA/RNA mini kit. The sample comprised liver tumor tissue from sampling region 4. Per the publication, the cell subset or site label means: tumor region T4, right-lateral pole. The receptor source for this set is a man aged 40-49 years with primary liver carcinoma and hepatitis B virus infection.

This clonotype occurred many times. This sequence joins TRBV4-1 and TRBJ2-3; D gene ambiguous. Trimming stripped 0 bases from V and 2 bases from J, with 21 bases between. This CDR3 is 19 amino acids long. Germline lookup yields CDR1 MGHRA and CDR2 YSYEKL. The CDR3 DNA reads TGCGCCAGCAGCCAAGAACCCACCCTGGGCGGTCAGAACACAGATACGCAGTATTTT. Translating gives CASSQEPTLGGQNTDTQYF.

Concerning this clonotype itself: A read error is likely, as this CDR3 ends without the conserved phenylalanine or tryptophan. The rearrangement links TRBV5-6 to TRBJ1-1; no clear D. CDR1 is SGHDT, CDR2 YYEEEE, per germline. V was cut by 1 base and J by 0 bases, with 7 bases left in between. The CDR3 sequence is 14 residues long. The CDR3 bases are TGTGCCAGCAGCTTGCAGGTATTGAACACTGAAGCTTTCTAT. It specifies CASSLQVLNTEAFY.

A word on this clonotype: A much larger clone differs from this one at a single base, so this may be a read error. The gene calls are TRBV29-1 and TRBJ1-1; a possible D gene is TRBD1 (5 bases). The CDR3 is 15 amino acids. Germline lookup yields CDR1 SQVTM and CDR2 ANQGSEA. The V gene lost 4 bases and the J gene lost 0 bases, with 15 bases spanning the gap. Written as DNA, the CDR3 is TGCAGCGTTGCCCCGGGACGGGTAATGAACACTGAAGCTTTCTTT. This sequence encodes CSVAPGRVMNTEAFF.

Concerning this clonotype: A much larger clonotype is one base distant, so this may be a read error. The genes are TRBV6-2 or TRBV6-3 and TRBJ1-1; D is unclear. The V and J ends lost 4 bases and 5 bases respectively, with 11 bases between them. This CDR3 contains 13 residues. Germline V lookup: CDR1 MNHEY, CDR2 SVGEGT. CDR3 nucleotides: TGTGCCAGCAGTTCCCCCCGTCGTACTGAAGCTTTCTTT. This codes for CASSSPRRTEAFF.

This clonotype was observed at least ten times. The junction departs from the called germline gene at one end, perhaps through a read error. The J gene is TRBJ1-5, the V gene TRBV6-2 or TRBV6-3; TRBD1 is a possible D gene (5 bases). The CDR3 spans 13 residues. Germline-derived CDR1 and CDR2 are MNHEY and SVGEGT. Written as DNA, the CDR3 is TGTGCCAGCAGTTACGACAGCTATCAGTCCCAGCATTTC. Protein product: CASSYDSYQSQHF.

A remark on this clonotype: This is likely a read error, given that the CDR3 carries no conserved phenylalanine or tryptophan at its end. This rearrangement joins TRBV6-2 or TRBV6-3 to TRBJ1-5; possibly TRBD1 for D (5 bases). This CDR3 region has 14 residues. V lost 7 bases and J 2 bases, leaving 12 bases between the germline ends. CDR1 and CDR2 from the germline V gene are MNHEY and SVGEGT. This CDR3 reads CASKRTMGNQPQHS. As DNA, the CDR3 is TGTGCCAGCAAGAGGACAATGGGCAATCAGCCCCAGCATTCT.

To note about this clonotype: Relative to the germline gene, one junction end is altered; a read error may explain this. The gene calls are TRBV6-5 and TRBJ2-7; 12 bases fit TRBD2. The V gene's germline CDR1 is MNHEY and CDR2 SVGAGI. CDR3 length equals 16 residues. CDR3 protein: CARRREGLAGTYERYF. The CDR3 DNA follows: TGTGCCAGGAGACGAGAAGGACTAGCGGGGACCTACGAGCGGTACTTC.

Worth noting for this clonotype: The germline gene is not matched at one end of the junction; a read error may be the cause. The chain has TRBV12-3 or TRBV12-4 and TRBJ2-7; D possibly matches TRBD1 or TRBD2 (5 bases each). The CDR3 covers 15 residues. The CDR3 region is CVSSRGTGSTYEQYF. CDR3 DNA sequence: TGTGTCAGCAGTCGAGGGACGGGCTCAACATACGAGCAGTACTTC.

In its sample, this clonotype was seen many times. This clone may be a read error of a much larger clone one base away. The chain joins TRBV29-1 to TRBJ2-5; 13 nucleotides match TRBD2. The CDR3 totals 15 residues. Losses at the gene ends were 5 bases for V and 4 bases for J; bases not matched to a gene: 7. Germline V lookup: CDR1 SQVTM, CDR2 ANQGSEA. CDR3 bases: TGCAGCGTTCGGACTAGCGGGAGTTGGGTAGAGACCCAGTACTTC. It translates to CSVRTSGSWVETQYF.

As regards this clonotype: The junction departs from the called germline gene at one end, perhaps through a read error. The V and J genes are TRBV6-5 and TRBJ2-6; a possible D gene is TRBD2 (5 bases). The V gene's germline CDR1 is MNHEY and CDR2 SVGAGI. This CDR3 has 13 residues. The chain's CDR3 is CASTEWETKVLTF. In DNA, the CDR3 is TGTGCCAGCACCGAGTGGGAGACCAAAGTCCTGACTTTC.

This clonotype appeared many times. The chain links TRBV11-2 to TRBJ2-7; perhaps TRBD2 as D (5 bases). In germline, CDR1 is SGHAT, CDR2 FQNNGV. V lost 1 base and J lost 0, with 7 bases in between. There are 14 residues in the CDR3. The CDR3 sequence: CASSLAGTSYEQYF. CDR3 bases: TGTGCCAGCAGCTTAGCGGGAACCTCCTACGAGCAGTACTTC.

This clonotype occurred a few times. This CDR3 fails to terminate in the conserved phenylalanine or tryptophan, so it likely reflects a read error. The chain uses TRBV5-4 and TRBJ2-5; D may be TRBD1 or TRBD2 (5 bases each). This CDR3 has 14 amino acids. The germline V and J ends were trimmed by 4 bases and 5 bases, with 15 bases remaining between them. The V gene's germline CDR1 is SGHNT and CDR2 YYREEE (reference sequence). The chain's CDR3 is CASSLAQVGETQYI. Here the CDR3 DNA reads TGTGCCAGCAGCCTAGCACAGGTGGGGGAGACCCAGTACATC.

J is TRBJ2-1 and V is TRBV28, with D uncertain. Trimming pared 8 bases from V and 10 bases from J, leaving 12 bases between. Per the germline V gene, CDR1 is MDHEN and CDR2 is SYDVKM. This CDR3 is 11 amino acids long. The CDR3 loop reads CASYGVAEQFF. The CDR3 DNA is TGTGCCAGCTACGGTGTCGCCGAGCAGTTCTTC.

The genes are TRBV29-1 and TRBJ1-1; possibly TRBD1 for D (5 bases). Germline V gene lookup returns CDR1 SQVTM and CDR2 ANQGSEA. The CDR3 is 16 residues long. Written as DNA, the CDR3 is TGCAGGGTTTCGACCGGACTGGGGACGCTTAGCACTGAAGCTTTCTTT. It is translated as CRVSTGLGTLSTEAFF.

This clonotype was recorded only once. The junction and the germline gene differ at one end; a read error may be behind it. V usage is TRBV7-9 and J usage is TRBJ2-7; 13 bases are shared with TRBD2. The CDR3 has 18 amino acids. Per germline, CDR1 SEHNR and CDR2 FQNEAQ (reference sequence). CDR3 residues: CASSDGTSGNQRSYEQYF. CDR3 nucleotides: TGTGCCAGCAGCGACGGGACTAGCGGGAACCAGCGTTCCTACGAGCAATACTTC.

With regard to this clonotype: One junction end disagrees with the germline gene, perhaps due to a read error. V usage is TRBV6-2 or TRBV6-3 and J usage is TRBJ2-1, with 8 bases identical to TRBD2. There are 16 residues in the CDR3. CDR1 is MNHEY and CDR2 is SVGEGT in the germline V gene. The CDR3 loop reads CASSYVSGISYNEQLF. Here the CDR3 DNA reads TGTGCTAGCAGTTACGTTAGCGGGATCTCCTACAATGAGCAGCTCTTC.

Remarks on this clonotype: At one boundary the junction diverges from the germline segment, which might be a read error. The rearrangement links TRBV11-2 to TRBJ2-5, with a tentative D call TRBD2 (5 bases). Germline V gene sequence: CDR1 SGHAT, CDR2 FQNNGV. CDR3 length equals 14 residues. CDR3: CASSLGSWQETQYF. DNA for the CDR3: TGCGCCAGCAGCTTAGGGAGTTGGCAAGAGACCCAGTACTTC.

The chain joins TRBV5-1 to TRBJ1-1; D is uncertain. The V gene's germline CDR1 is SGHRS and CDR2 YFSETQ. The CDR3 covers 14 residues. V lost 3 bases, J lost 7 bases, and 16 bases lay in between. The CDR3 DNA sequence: TGCGCCAGCAGCTCTACGGGGTTTGGTAATGAAGCTTTCTTT. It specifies CASSSTGFGNEAFF.

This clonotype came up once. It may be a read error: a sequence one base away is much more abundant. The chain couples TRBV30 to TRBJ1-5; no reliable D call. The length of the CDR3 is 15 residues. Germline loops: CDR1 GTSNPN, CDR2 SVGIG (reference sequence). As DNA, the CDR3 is TGTACCTGGAGTGTACTCGGCATGGAGGCACAGCCCCAGCATTTT. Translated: CTWSVLGMEAQPQHF. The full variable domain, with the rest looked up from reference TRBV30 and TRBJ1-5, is SQTIHQWPATLVQPVGSPLSLECTVEGTSNPNLYWYRQAAGRGLQLLFYSVGIGQISSEVPQNLSASRPQDRQFILSSKKLLLSDSGFYLCTWSVLGMEAQPQHFGDGTRLSIL.

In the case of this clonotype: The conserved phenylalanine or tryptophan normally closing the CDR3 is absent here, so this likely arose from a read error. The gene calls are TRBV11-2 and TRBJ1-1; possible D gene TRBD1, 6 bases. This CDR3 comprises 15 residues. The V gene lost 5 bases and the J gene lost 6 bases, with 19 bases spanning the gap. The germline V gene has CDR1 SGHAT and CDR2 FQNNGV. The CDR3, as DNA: TGTGCCAGCAGCGTCAGGATAGGGGGTCCGGCTGAAGCTTTCTGT. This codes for CASSVRIGGPAEAFC.

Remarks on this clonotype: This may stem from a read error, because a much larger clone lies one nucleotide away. CDR3 DNA: TGTGCCAGCAGCTTAGGGCAGGGGTCTGAAAATCTGTTTTTT. Translating gives CASSLGQGSENLFF. This chain connects TRBV11-2 to TRBJ1-4, with a tentative D call TRBD1 (6 bases). CDR1 and CDR2 from the germline V gene are SGHAT and FQNNGV. The CDR3 covers 14 residues.

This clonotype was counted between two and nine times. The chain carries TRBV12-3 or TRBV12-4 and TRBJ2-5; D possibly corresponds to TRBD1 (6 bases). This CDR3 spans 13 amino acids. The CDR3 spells CVISLVQGETQYF. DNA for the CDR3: TGTGTCATCAGTTTGGTGCAGGGGGAGACCCAGTACTTC.

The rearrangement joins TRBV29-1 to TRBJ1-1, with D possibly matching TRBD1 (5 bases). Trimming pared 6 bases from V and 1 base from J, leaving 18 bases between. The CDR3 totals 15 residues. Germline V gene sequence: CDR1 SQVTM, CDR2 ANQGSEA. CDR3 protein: CSVPGLGEENTEAFF. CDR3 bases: TGCAGCGTACCCGGACTGGGGGAGGAGAACACTGAAGCTTTCTTT.

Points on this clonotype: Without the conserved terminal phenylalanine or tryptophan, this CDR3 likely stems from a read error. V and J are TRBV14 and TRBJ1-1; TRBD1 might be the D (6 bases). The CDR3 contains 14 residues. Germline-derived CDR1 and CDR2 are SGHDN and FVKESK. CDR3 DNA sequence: TGTGCTGGCACCCTTCGCCGAGGGGGCACTGAAGCTTTCTAT. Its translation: CAGTLRRGGTEAFY.